Described below is a single T cell receptor beta chain sequence and its context. What it recognizes is unknown. Germline loops: CDR1 SGHTA, CDR2 FQGNSA. The CDR3 loop spans 15 amino acids. V trimming: 5 bases; J trimming: 6 bases; junction bases outside the gene matches: 11. This sample was taken from a study of T cells in localized non-small cell lung cancer. Regarding the study as a whole: In adjacent lung appeared a median roughly 56 of the top 100 tumor clones. A higher density of T cells in blood coincided with extended overall survival.

Sequencing was performed with immunoSEQ multiplex PCR; in TCRdb, only in-frame clones are kept and a portion is missing. In the table there are 25,000 to 35,000 clones, approximately 94% of which are singletons. The clonotype was recovered from a woman between 40 and 69 years old with stage I lung adenocarcinoma. Material: peripheral blood, obtained before any cancer treatment. This sequence joins TRBV7-2 and TRBJ2-3; TRBD2 aligns across 7 bases. The CDR3 sequence: CASSLRGEGRDTQYF. In DNA, the CDR3 is TGTGCCAGCAGCCTTCGGGGGGAGGGGAGGGATACGCAGTATTTT.